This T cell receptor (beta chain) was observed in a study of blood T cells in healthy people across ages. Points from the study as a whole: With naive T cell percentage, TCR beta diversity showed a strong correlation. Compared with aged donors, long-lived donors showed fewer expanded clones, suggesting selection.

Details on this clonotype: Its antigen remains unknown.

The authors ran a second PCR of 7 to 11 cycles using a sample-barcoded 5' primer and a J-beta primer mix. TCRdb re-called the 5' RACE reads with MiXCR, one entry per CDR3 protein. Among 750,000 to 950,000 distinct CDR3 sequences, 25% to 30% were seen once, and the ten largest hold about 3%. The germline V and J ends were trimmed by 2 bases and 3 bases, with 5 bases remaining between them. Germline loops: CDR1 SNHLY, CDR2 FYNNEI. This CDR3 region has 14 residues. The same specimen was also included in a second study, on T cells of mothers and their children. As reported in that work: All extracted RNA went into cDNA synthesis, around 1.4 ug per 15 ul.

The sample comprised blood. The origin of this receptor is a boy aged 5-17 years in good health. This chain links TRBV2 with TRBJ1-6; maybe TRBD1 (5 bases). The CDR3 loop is CASSEQGYNSPLHF. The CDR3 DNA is TGTGCCAGCAGTGAACAGGGCTATAATTCACCCCTCCACTTT.